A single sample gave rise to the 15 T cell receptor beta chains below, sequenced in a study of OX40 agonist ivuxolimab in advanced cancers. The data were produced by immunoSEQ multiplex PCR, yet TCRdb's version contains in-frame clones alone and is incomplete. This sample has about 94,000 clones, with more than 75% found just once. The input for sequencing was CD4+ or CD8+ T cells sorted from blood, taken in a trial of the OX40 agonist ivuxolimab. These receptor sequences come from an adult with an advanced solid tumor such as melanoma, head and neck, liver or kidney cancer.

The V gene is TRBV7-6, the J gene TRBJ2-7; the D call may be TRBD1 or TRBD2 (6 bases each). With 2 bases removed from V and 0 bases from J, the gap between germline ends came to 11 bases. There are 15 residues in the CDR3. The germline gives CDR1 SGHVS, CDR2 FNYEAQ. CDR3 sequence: CASSLTRDISYEQYF. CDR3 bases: TGTGCCAGCAGCTTAACGCGGGACATCTCCTACGAGCAGTACTTC.

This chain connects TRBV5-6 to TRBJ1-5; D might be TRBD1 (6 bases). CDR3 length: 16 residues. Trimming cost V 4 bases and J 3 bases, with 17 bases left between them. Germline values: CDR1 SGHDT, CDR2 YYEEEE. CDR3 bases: TGTGCCAGCAGCGGGGGCAGGGAAGTTTACAATCAGCCCCAGCATTTT. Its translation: CASSGGREVYNQPQHF.

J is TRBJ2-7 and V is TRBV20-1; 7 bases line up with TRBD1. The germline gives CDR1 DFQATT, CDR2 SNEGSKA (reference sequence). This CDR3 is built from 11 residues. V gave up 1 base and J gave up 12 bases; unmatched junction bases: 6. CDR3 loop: CSARVGDSPYF. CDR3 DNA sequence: TGCAGTGCTAGAGTCGGGGACAGTCCGTACTTC.

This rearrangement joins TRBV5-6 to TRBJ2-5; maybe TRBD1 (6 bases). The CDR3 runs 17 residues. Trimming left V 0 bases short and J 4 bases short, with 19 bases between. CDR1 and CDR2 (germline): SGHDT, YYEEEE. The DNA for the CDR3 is TGTGCCAGCAGCTTGGGTGTAGGGGGTTCTCGATCAGAGACCCAGTACTTC. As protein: CASSLGVGGSRSETQYF.

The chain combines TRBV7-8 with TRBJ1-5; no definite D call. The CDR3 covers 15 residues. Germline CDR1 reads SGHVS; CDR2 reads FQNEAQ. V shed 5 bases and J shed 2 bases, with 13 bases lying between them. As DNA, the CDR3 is TGTGCCAGCAGCCCCCGGTGGCAGGGCAATCAGCCCCAGCATTTT. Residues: CASSPRWQGNQPQHF.

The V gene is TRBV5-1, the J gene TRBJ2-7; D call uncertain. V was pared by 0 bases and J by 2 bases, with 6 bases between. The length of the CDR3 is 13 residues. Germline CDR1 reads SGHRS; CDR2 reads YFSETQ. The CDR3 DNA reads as TGCGCCAGCAGCTTGGAGTCCACCTACGAGCAGTACTTC. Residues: CASSLESTYEQYF.

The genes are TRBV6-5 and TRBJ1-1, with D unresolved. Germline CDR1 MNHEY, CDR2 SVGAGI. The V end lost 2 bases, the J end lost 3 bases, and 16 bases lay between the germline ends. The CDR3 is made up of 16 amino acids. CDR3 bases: TGTGCCAGCAGTTACGCCCGGTCGAGGAGGGACACTGAAGCTTTCTTT. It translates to CASSYARSRRDTEAFF.

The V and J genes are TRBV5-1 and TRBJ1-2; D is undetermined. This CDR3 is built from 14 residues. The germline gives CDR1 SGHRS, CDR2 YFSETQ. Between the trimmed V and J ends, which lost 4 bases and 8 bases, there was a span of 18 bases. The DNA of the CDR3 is TGCGCCAGCAGCGACCAAACACGGACTGGGGGCTACACCTTC. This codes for CASSDQTRTGGYTF.

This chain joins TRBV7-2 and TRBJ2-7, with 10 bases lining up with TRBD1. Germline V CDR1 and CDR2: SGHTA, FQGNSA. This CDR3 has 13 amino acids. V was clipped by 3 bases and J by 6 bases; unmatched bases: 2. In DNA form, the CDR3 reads TGTGCCAGCAGCTTCGACAGGGGGCGCGAGCAGTACTTC. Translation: CASSFDRGREQYF.

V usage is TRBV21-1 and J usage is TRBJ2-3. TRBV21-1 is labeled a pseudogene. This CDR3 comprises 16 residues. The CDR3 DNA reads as TGTGCCAGCAGCAAAGCGCTGACGGAAATCACAGATACGCAGTATTTT. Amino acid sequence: CASSKALTEITDTQYF.

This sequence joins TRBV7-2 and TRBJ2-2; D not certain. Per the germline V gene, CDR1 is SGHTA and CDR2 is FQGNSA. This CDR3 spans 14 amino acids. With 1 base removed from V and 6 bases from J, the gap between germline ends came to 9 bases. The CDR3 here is CASSLERAAGELFF. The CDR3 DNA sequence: TGTGCCAGCAGCTTAGAAAGGGCCGCCGGGGAGCTGTTTTTT.

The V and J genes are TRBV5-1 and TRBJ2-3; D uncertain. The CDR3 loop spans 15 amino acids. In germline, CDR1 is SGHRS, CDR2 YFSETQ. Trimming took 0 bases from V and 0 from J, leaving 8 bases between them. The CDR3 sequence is CASSLVAASTDTQYF. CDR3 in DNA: TGCGCCAGCAGCTTGGTAGCAGCTAGCACAGATACGCAGTATTTT.

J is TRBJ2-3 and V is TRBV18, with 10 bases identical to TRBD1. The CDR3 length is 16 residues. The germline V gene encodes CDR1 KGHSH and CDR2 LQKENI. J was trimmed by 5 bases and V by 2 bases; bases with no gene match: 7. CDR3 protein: CASSPTGTGVRDTQYF. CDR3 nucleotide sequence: TGTGCCAGCTCACCAACCGGGACAGGGGTGAGAGATACGCAGTATTTT.

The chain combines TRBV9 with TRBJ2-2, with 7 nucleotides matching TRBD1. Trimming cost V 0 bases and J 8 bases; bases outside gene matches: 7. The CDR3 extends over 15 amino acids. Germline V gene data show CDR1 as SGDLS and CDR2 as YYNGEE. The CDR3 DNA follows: TGTGCCAGCAGCGTAGCCAACAGGGGAAGGGGGGAGCTGTTTTTT. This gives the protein CASSVANRGRGELFF.

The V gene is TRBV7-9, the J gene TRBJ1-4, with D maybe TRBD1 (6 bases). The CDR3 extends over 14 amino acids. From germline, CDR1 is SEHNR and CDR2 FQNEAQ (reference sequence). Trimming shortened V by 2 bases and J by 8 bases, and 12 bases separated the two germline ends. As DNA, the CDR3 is TGTGCCAGCAGCTTAACCGCCGGACAGGAAAAACTGTTTTTT. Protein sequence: CASSLTAGQEKLFF.